These 29 T cell receptor beta chains were sequenced from one sample in a study of blood T cell repertoires in COVID-19. Sequencing was performed with immunoSEQ multiplex PCR; in TCRdb, only in-frame clones are kept and a portion is missing. The sample lists about 240,000 clones, roughly nine tenths seen once, with roughly 7.8% in the top ten. The sequencing sample was made of peripheral blood. Every receptor here comes from a man aged 60 to 69 who had recovered from COVID-19.

The chain combines TRBV5-1 with TRBJ1-4, with TRBD1 matching over 7 bases. V dropped 3 bases and J dropped 0; count of bases not matched to a gene: 2. Per the germline V gene, CDR1 is SGHRS and CDR2 is YFSETQ. This CDR3 is built from 15 residues. The CDR3 loop reads CASSSGQATNEKLFF. In nucleotides, the CDR3 is TGCGCCAGCAGCTCCGGACAGGCAACTAATGAAAAACTGTTTTTT.

The chain couples TRBV18 to TRBJ1-5; D not certain. Germline CDR1 is KGHSH and CDR2 is LQKENI. Trimming shortened V by 2 bases and J by 0 bases, and 8 bases separated the two germline ends. This CDR3 has 15 residues. The CDR3 spells CASSPGQPSNQPQHF. The DNA of the CDR3 is TGTGCCAGCTCACCAGGGCAGCCTAGCAATCAGCCCCAGCATTTT.

This chain connects TRBV6-5 to TRBJ2-1, with 9 positions matching TRBD2. CDR1 and CDR2 (germline): MNHEY, SVGAGI. V shed 6 bases, J shed 7 bases, and the junction held 7 bases outside the gene matches. CDR3 length: 14 residues. DNA for the CDR3: TGTGCCAGCAGCAGCGGGGGGTCCAAGAATGAGCAGTTCTTC. This sequence encodes CASSSGGSKNEQFF.

The rearrangement joins TRBV5-1 to TRBJ2-2; 7 nucleotides agree with TRBD2. CDR1 SGHRS and CDR2 YFSETQ come from the germline V gene. CDR3 length: 15 residues. With 4 bases clipped from V and 0 bases from J, the junction kept 3 bases outside the gene matches. Here the CDR3 reads CASSTTSSNTGELFF. The CDR3 DNA sequence: TGCGCCAGCAGCACGACTAGCTCGAACACCGGGGAGCTGTTTTTT.

This chain links TRBV18 with TRBJ2-3; TRBD2 might be the D (6 bases). Trimming took 1 base from V and 2 from J, leaving 7 bases between them. CDR1 and CDR2 (germline): KGHSH, LQKENI. This CDR3 spans 14 amino acids. The CDR3 DNA reads TGTGCCAGCTCACCACTAGCGGCCACAGATACGCAGTATTTT. Protein: CASSPLAATDTQYF.

V and J are TRBV7-9 and TRBJ1-6; D possibly corresponds to TRBD1 (5 bases). V lost 7 bases and J 7 bases, leaving 11 bases between the germline ends. This CDR3 has 13 amino acids. Germline CDR1 is SEHNR and CDR2 is FQNEAQ (reference sequence). CDR3 residues: CASTPRGNSPLHF. The CDR3 bases are TGTGCCAGCACCCCGCGGGGCAATTCACCCCTCCACTTT.

The chain recombines TRBV18 with TRBJ1-2; D unresolved. CDR3 length: 11 residues. The V gene's germline CDR1 is KGHSH and CDR2 LQKENI. V was pared by 6 bases and J by 7 bases, with 9 bases between. The CDR3 reads CASSASGGYTF. In DNA form, the CDR3 reads TGTGCCAGCTCTGCTAGCGGTGGCTACACCTTC. Looking up the rest from reference TRBV18 and TRBJ1-2 gives the full variable domain: NAGVMQNPRHLVRRRGQEARLRCSPMKGHSHVYWYRQLPEEGLKFMVYLQKENIIDESGMPKERFSAEFPKEGPSILRIQQVVRGDSAAYFCASSASGGYTFGSGTRLTVV.

The chain uses TRBV10-3 and TRBJ1-2; 10 bases fit TRBD1. The CDR3 loop spans 15 amino acids. Germline loops: CDR1 ENHRY, CDR2 SYGVKD. After removal of 4 bases from V and 4 bases from J, the junction contained 6 bases not matched to a gene. In nucleotides, the CDR3 is TGTGCCATCAGTGGCGGGACAGGGGTATCCTATGGCTACACCTTC. This translates into CAISGGTGVSYGYTF.

The V gene is TRBV5-1, the J gene TRBJ2-3; 11 positions agree with TRBD2. The germline CDR1 and CDR2 sequences are SGHRS and YFSETQ. V was pared by 4 bases and J by 6 bases, with 10 bases of the junction left unmatched. This CDR3 comprises 16 residues. The CDR3 region is CASSAARSGGADTQYF. The CDR3 DNA reads TGCGCCAGCAGCGCGGCGCGTAGCGGGGGGGCTGATACGCAGTATTTT.

The gene calls are TRBV3-1 (or the pseudogene TRBV3-2) and TRBJ2-7; 8 bases fit TRBD1. V shed 3 bases, J shed 5 bases, and the junction held 6 bases outside the gene matches. CDR3 length equals 14 residues. Germline V CDR1 and CDR2: LGHDT, YNNKEL (reference sequence). The CDR3 region has the DNA TGTGCCAGCAGCCACGGGACAGGCGTCCACGAGCAGTACTTC. It translates to CASSHGTGVHEQYF.

The genes are TRBV4-2 and TRBJ1-1, with D unclear. Germline V lookup: CDR1 LGHNA, CDR2 YNFKEQ. V shed 1 base and J shed 3 bases, with 9 bases lying between them. This CDR3 contains 14 residues. CDR3 sequence: CASSQVLTDTEAFF. The CDR3, as DNA: TGTGCCAGCAGCCAAGTGTTAACAGACACTGAAGCTTTCTTT.

This chain links TRBV6-6 with TRBJ2-7, with a weak D call TRBD1 (6 bases). Germline CDR1 is MNHNY and CDR2 is SVGAGI (reference sequence). This CDR3 region has 10 residues. V was clipped by 11 bases and J by 7 bases, with 12 bases between them. DNA of the CDR3: TGTGCCTCAGGGGTAGAAGAGCAGTACGTC. Protein sequence: CASGVEEQYV.

The V gene is TRBV25-1, the J gene TRBJ1-3; 9 positions agree with TRBD1. This CDR3 is built from 16 residues. The V gene end was trimmed by 3 bases and the J gene end by 0 bases; junction bases not matched to a gene: 3. In germline, CDR1 is MGHDK, CDR2 SYGVNS. In nucleotides, the CDR3 is TGTGCCAGCAGTGATTGGACAGGGGACTCTGGAAACACCATATATTTT. Translation gives CASSDWTGDSGNTIYF.

The chain couples TRBV25-1 to TRBJ2-2; D perhaps matches TRBD2 (5 bases). From germline, CDR1 is MGHDK and CDR2 SYGVNS. The V end was cut by 5 bases, the J end by 4 bases, with 17 bases between. This CDR3 spans 16 amino acids. The CDR3 loop reads CASSPLASGVTGELFF. CDR3 nucleotide sequence: TGTGCCAGCAGTCCATTAGCGTCCGGGGTCACCGGGGAGCTGTTTTTT.

V is TRBV5-1 and J is TRBJ1-1; D might be TRBD1 (5 bases). The V and J ends lost 2 bases and 4 bases respectively, with 12 bases between them. Germline CDR1 is SGHRS and CDR2 is YFSETQ. The CDR3 loop spans 14 amino acids. The CDR3 sequence is CASSLSGIFTEAFF. The CDR3 nucleotides are TGCGCCAGCAGCTTATCAGGGATTTTCACTGAAGCTTTCTTT.

The CDR3, as DNA: TGTGCCAGCAGCGTAGTAAGCGGGGGGGCCCATGAGCAGTTCTTC. Translated: CASSVVSGGAHEQFF. This rearrangement joins TRBV9 to TRBJ2-1; TRBD2 matches 10 bases. This CDR3 contains 15 residues. From germline, CDR1 is SGDLS and CDR2 YYNGEE. The ends lost 0 bases at V and 8 bases at J; junction bases unmatched: 5.

The genes are TRBV6-4 and TRBJ2-3; D perhaps matches TRBD2 (6 bases). V shed 5 bases and J shed 2 bases, with 14 bases lying between them. The germline CDR1 and CDR2 sequences are MRHNA and SNTAGT. The CDR3 has 15 amino acids. CDR3 loop: CASSPLGGPTDTQYF. CDR3 nucleotides: TGTGCCAGCAGTCCTCTGGGAGGTCCCACAGATACGCAGTATTTT.

The rearrangement links TRBV24-1 to TRBJ1-4; 10 bases line up with TRBD1. The V gene end was trimmed by 3 bases and the J gene end by 6 bases; junction bases not matched to a gene: 6. This CDR3 region has 16 residues. Germline-derived CDR1 and CDR2 are KGHDR and SFDVKD. CDR3 protein: CATSDGTGVTDEKLFF. CDR3 DNA sequence: TGTGCCACCAGTGATGGGACAGGGGTAACGGATGAAAAACTGTTTTTT.

J is TRBJ2-3 and V is TRBV24-1, with 8 bases identical to TRBD1. V trimming: 4 bases; J trimming: 6 bases; junction bases outside the gene matches: 8. Germline CDR1 reads KGHDR; CDR2 reads SFDVKD. CDR3 length: 15 residues. In DNA form, the CDR3 reads TGTGCCACCAGTGACTCAACAGGGGGTATTGATACGCAGTATTTT. Its translation is CATSDSTGGIDTQYF.

The chain has TRBV6-5 and TRBJ1-4, with D possibly TRBD1 on 6 matching bases. Germline V gives CDR1 MNHEY, CDR2 SVGAGI. This CDR3 is 14 amino acids long. V was pared by 7 bases and J by 0 bases, with 9 bases between. The CDR3 is CASTRTATNEKLFF. CDR3 DNA sequence: TGTGCCAGCACCCGGACAGCAACTAATGAAAAACTGTTTTTT.

This clone was counted once. The chain employs TRBV7-2 and TRBJ2-3, with D possibly being TRBD2 (5 bases). The germline CDR1 and CDR2 sequences are SGHTA and FQGNSA. The CDR3 consists of 14 residues. The V end lost 1 base, the J end lost 9 bases, and 14 bases lay between the germline ends. The CDR3 DNA reads as TGTGCCAGCAGCTTAGACCCACTAGTTTGGACGCAGTATTTT. Amino acids: CASSLDPLVWTQYF.

The chain uses TRBV13 and TRBJ2-1; 10 bases agree with TRBD2. CDR1 PRHDT and CDR2 FYEKMQ come from the germline V gene (reference sequence). The CDR3 is 15 residues long. V lost 5 bases and J lost 4; bases outside the gene matches: 5. Written as DNA, the CDR3 is TGTGCCAGCAGCAGCGGGGGGGCCGCTTACAATGAGCAGTTCTTC. This sequence encodes CASSSGGAAYNEQFF. Full variable domain (outside the CDR3, taken from reference TRBV13 and TRBJ2-1): AAGVIQSPRHLIKEKRETATLKCYPIPRHDTVYWYQQGPGQDPQFLISFYEKMQSDKGSIPDRFSAQQFSDYHSELNMSSLELGDSALYFCASSSGGAAYNEQFFGPGTRLTVL.

This chain uses TRBV9 with TRBJ2-3; 8 bases are a match to TRBD2. Germline assignment: CDR1 SGDLS and CDR2 YYNGEE. V trimming: 3 bases; J trimming: 2 bases; junction bases outside the gene matches: 11. The CDR3 contains 17 residues. The CDR3 protein is CASSAPFGLADTDTQYF. The CDR3 DNA reads as TGTGCCAGCAGCGCCCCATTCGGACTAGCCGACACAGATACGCAGTATTTT.

The chain has TRBV4-1 and TRBJ2-1; D is perhaps TRBD1 (5 bases). CDR1 is MGHRA, CDR2 YSYEKL, per germline. The CDR3 contains 16 residues. With 0 bases removed from V and 3 bases from J, the gap between germline ends came to 12 bases. Here the CDR3 DNA reads TGCGCCAGCAGCCAAGAATGGGTAGGGGTCTACAATGAGCAGTTCTTC. Translation gives CASSQEWVGVYNEQFF.

This clone was recorded a few times. The chain has TRBV4-1 and TRBJ2-7; 13 positions agree with TRBD2. Trimming removed 2 bases from V and 3 bases from J; junction bases left unmatched: 4. The CDR3 is 16 amino acids. Germline assignment: CDR1 MGHRA and CDR2 YSYEKL. CDR3 residues: CASSQSGTSGVYEQYF. CDR3 bases: TGCGCCAGCAGCCAATCCGGGACTAGCGGGGTCTACGAGCAGTACTTC.

This chain uses TRBV9 with TRBJ1-4; 8 bases fit TRBD1. Trimming removed 4 bases from V and 7 bases from J; junction bases left unmatched: 12. Germline V gives CDR1 SGDLS, CDR2 YYNGEE. This CDR3 spans 16 amino acids. CDR3 amino acids: CASSPTTGGRSEKLFF. DNA for the CDR3: TGTGCCAGCAGCCCAACAACAGGGGGACGTAGTGAAAAACTGTTTTTT.

This chain connects TRBV6-1 to TRBJ1-1; perhaps TRBD1 as D (6 bases). The ends were cut back, 2 bases at V and 3 bases at J, with 10 bases in the middle. CDR1 and CDR2 from the germline V gene are MNHNS and SASEGT. The CDR3 length is 14 residues. Here the CDR3 reads CASSERGGYTEAFF. CDR3 bases: TGTGCCAGCAGTGAAAGGGGGGGCTACACTGAAGCTTTCTTT.

This clone was seen once. The V gene is TRBV3-1 (or the pseudogene TRBV3-2), the J gene TRBJ2-7, with 9 bases matching TRBD2. The V segment lost 1 base and the J segment 2 bases; nucleotides outside the gene matches: 0. CDR3 length: 14 residues. The V gene's germline CDR1 is LGHDT and CDR2 YNNKEL (reference sequence). In DNA form, the CDR3 reads TGTGCCAGCAGCCAAGTAGCGGGGGCCTACGAGCAGTACTTC. Translation gives CASSQVAGAYEQYF.

The chain recombines TRBV5-1 with TRBJ2-2; a weak D match, TRBD1 (6 bases). This CDR3 contains 14 residues. CDR1 SGHRS and CDR2 YFSETQ come from the germline V gene. V was trimmed by 2 bases and J by 6 bases, leaving 11 bases between them. The CDR3: CASSFIQGPGELFF. CDR3 nucleotide sequence: TGCGCCAGCAGCTTTATACAGGGTCCCGGGGAGCTGTTTTTT.